This T cell receptor (beta chain) originates from a study of spatial heterogeneity in lung cancer. The overall study: Donation came from around 72 patients with untreated early-stage non-small cell lung cancer. Raw reads contained each unique TCR and UMI combination more than ten times on average.

Via MiXCR, TCRdb re-called the 5' RACE reads, giving one row per CDR3 protein. The sample yields some 120,000 distinct CDR3 sequences, 12% seen once. Sample time point: blood at routine non-recurrence follow-up after resection. Sequencing was performed on whole RNA extracted from tumor and nontumor lung tissue, or from frozen PBMC, and the material was left unsorted. The germline gives CDR1 SGHAT, CDR2 FQNNGV. With 2 bases removed from V and 3 bases from J, the gap between germline ends came to 8 bases. The CDR3 loop spans 14 amino acids. The chain employs TRBV11-2 and TRBJ2-4, with D maybe TRBD1 (6 bases). The TCR originated in a male donor with early-stage non-small cell lung cancer. The sample consisted of PBMCs, taken at follow-up. CDR3 protein: CASSLRGYKNIQYF. Written as DNA, the CDR3 is TGTGCCAGCAGCTTAAGGGGGTACAAAAACATTCAGTACTTC.